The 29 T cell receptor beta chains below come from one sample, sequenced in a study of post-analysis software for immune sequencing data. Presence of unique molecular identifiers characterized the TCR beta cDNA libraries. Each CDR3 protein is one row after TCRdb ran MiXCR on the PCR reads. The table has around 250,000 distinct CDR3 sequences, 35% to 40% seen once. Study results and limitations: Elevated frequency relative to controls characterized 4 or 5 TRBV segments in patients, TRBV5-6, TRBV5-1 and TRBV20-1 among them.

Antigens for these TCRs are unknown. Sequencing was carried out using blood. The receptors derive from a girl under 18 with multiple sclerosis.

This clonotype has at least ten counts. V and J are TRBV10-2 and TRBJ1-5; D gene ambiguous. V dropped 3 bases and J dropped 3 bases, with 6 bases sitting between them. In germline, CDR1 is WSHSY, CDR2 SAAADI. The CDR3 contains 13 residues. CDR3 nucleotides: TGCGCCAGCAGTGAAGACCACAATCAGCCCCAGCATTTT. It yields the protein CASSEDHNQPQHF.

The CDR3 protein is CSATGGTGYTF. The CDR3 coding sequence is TGCAGTGCGACAGGGGGCACTGGCTACACCTTC. The V and J genes are TRBV20-1 and TRBJ1-2, with 10 bases lining up with TRBD1. Trimming removed 6 bases from V and 7 bases from J; junction bases left unmatched: 2. The length of the CDR3 is 11 residues. Germline V lookup: CDR1 DFQATT, CDR2 SNEGSKA (reference sequence).

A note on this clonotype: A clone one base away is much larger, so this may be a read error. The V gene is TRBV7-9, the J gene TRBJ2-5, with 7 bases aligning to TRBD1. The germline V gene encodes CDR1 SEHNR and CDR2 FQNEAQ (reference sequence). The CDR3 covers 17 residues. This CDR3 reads CASNLTRTGRYQETQYF. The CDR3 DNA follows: TGTGCCAGCAACTTAACCCGGACAGGAAGGTACCAAGAGACCCAGTACTTC.

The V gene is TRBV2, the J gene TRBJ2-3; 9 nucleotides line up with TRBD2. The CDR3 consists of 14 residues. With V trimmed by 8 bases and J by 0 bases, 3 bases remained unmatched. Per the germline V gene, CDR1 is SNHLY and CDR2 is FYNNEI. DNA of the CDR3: TGTGCCAGCGGCGGGACTAGCAGCACAGATACGCAGTATTTT. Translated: CASGGTSSTDTQYF.

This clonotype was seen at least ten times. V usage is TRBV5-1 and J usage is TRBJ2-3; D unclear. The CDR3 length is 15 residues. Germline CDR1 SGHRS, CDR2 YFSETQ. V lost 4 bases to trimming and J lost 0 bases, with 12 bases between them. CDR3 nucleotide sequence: TGCGCCAGCAGCCCCGAAATTGAAAGCACAGATACGCAGTATTTT. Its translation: CASSPEIESTDTQYF.

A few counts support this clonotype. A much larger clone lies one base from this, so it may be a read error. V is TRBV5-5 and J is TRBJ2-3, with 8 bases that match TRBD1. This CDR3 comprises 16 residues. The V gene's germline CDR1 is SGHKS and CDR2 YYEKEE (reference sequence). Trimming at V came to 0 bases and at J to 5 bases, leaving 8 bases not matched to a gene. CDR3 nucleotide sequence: TGTGCCAGCAGCTTGGAACAGGGGGTGCAACGAGATACGCAGTATTTT. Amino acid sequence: CASSLEQGVQRDTQYF.

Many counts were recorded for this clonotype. The CDR3 is CSARDLLVAAHQETQYF. CDR3 coding DNA: TGCAGTGCTAGAGATCTCCTGGTTGCGGCCCACCAAGAGACCCAGTACTTC. The chain uses TRBV20-1 and TRBJ2-5; D uncertain. Germline V gene data show CDR1 as DFQATT and CDR2 as SNEGSKA (reference sequence). This CDR3 is 17 amino acids long. The V gene lost 0 bases and the J gene lost 0 bases, with 17 bases spanning the gap.

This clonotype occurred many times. This CDR3 reads CASSPGTESTDTQYF. Here the CDR3 DNA reads TGTGCCAGCAGCCCAGGGACGGAAAGCACAGATACGCAGTATTTT. The rearrangement uses TRBV4-2 and TRBJ2-3; D may match TRBD1 or TRBD2 (5 bases each). Germline values: CDR1 LGHNA, CDR2 YNFKEQ. Between the trimmed V and J ends, which lost 4 bases and 0 bases, there was a span of 11 bases. There are 15 residues in the CDR3.

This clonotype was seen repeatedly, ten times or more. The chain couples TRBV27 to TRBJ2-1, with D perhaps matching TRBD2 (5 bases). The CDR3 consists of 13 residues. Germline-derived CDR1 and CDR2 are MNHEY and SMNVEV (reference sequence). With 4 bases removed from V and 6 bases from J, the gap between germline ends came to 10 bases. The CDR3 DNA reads TGTGCCAGCAGTTATTCTAGCACCAATGAGCAGTTCTTC. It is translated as CASSYSSTNEQFF.

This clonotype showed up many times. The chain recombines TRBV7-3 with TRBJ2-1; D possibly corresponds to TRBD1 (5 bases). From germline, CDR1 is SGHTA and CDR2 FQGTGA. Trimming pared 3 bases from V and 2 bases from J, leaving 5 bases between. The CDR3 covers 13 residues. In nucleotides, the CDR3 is TGTGCCAGCAGCTTGGACACCTACAATGAGCAGTTCTTC. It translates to CASSLDTYNEQFF.

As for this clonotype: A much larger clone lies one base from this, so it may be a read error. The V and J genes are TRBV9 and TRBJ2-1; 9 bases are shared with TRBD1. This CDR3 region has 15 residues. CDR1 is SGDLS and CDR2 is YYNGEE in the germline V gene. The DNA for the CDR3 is TGTGCCAGCAGCGCCACAGGGGGCGGCTACAATAAGCAGTTCTTC. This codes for CASSATGGGYNKQFF.

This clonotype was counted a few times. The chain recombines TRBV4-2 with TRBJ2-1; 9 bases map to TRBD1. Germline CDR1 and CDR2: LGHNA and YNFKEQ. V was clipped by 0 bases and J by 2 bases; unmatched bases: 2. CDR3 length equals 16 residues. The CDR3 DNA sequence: TGTGCCAGCAGCCAAGAAGGGGACAGGGCCTACAATGAGCAGTTCTTC. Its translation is CASSQEGDRAYNEQFF.

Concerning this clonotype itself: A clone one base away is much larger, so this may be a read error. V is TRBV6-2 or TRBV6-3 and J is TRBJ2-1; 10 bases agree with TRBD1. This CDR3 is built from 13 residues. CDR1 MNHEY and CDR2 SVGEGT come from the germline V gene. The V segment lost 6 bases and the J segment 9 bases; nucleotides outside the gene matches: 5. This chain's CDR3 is CASRGQGRVEQFF. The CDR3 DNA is TGTGCCAGCAGGGGACAGGGGAGGGTTGAGCAGTTCTTC.

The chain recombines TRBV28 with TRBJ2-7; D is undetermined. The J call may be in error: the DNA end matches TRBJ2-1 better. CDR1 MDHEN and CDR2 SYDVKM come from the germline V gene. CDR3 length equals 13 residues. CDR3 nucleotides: TGTGCCAGCAGTCAACAGAGCTCCTACGAGCAGTTCTTC. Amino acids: CASSQQSSYEQFF.

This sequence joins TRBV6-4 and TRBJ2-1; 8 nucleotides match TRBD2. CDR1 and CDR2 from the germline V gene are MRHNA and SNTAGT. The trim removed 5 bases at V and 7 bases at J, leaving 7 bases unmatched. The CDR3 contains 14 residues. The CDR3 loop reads CASSQTSEGNEQFF. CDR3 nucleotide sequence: TGTGCCAGCAGTCAGACTAGCGAAGGTAATGAGCAGTTCTTC.

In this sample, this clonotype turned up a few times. CDR3 DNA: TGCAGTGCTAGAGATAGAGCTAGCGACGTCGAGCAGTACTTC. Amino acids: CSARDRASDVEQYF. V is TRBV20-1 and J is TRBJ2-7; D might be TRBD2 (6 bases). Trimming shortened V by 0 bases and J by 6 bases, and 15 bases separated the two germline ends. The CDR3 is 14 amino acids. Germline assignment: CDR1 DFQATT and CDR2 SNEGSKA (reference sequence).

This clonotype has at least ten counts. The CDR3 coding sequence is TGTGCCAGCAGCTTAACAGCGCGGGAGAGTGATGAGCAGTTCTTC. Translated: CASSLTARESDEQFF. The chain couples TRBV7-2 to TRBJ2-1; TRBD2 aligns across 7 bases. Germline loops: CDR1 SGHTA, CDR2 FQGNSA. The V segment lost 2 bases and the J segment 8 bases; nucleotides outside the gene matches: 9. This CDR3 is 15 amino acids long.

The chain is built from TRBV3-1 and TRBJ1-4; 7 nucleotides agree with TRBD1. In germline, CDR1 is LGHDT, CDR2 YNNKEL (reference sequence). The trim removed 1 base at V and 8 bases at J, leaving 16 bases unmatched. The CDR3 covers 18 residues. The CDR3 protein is CASSQGGQPHHPMEKLFF. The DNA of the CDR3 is TGTGCCAGCAGCCAAGGGGGACAGCCTCACCATCCCATGGAAAAACTGTTTTTT.

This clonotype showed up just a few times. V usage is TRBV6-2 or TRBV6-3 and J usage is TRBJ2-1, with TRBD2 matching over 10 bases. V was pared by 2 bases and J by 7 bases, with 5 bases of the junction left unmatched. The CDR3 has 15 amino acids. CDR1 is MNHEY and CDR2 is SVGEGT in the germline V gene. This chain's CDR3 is CASSYRQREGNEQFF. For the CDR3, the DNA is TGTGCCAGCAGTTACCGCCAGCGGGAGGGGAATGAGCAGTTCTTC.

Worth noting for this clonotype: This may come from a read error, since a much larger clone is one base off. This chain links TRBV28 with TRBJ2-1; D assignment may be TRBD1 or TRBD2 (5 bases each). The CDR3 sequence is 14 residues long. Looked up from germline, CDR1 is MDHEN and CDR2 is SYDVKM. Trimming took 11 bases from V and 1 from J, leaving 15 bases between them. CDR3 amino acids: CACTTGPSYNEQFF. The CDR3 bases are TGTGCCTGCACCACGGGGCCATCCTACAATGAGCAGTTCTTC.

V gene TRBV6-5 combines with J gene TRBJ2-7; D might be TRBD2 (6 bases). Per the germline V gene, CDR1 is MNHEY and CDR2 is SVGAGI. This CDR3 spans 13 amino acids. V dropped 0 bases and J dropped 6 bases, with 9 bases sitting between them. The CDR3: CASSYSTGGEQYF. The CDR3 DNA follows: TGTGCCAGCAGTTACTCGACCGGGGGCGAGCAGTACTTC.

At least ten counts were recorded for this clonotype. The CDR3 spells CASSLDRTGNTQYF. The CDR3 DNA reads as TGCGCCAGCAGCTTGGACCGGACTGGAAATACGCAGTATTTT. The gene calls are TRBV5-1 and TRBJ2-3; weak D call: TRBD2 (5 bases). Trimming left V 0 bases short and J 7 bases short, with 12 bases between. Germline lookup yields CDR1 SGHRS and CDR2 YFSETQ. This CDR3 contains 14 residues.

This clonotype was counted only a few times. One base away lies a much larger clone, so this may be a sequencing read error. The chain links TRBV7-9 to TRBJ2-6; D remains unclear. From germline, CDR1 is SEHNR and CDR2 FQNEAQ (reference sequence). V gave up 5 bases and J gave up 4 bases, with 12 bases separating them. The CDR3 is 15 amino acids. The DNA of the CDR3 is TGTGCCAGCAGCCCTTGCCAGTCCGGGGCCAACGTCCTGACTTTC. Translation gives CASSPCQSGANVLTF. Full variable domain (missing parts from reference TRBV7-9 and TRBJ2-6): DTGVSQNPRHKITKRGQNVTFRCDPISEHNRLYWYRQTLGQGPEFLTYFQNEAQLEKSRLLSDRFSAERPKGSFSTLEIQRTEQGDSAMYLCASSPCQSGANVLTFGAGSRLTVL.

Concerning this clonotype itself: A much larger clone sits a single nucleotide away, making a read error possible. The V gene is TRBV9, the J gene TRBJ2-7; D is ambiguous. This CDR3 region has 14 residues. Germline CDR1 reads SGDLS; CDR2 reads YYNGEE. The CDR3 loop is CASNVDGVPNEQYF. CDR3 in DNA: TGTGCCAGCAACGTAGATGGGGTGCCCAATGAGCAGTACTTC. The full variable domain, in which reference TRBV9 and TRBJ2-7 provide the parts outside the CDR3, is DSGVTQTPKHLITATGQRVTLRCSPRSGDLSVYWYQQSLDQGLQFLIQYYNGEERAKGNILERFSAQQFPDLHSELNLSSLELGDSALYFCASNVDGVPNEQYFGPGTRLTVT.

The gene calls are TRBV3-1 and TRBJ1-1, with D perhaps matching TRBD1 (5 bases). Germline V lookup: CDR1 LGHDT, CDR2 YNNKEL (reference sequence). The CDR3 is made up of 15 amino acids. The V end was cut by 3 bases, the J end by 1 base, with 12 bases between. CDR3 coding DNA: TGTGCCAGCAGCCACAGGGCCGGGAGGAACACTGAAGCTTTCTTT. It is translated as CASSHRAGRNTEAFF.

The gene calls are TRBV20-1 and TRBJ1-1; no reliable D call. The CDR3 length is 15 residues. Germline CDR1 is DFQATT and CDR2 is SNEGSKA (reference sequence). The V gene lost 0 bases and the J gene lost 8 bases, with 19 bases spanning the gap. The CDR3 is CSARDTTSRAMEAFF. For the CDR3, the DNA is TGCAGTGCTAGAGATACAACCTCAAGGGCCATGGAAGCTTTCTTT.

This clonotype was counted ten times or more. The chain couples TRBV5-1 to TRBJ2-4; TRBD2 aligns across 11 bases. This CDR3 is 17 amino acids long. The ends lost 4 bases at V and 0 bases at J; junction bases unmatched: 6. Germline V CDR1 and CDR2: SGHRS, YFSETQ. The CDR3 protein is CASSGSGGDGAKNIQYF. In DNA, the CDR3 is TGCGCCAGCAGCGGTAGCGGGGGGGATGGAGCCAAAAACATTCAGTACTTC.

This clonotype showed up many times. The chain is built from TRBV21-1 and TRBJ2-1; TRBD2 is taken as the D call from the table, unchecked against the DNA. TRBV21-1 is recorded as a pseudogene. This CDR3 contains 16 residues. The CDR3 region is CASSKASGLPDNEQFF. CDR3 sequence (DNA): TGTGCCAGCAGCAAAGCTAGCGGCCTCCCCGACAATGAGCAGTTCTTC.

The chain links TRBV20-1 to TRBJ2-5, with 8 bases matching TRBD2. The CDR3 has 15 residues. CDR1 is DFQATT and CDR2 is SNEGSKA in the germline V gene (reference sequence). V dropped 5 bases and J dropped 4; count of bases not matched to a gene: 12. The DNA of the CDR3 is TGCAGTGCTTCCCCACCGGGGGGGGCAGGAGAGACCCAGTACTTC. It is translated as CSASPPGGAGETQYF.